These 9 T cell receptor beta chains were sequenced from one sample in a study of blood T cell repertoires in COVID-19. TCRdb's table, derived via immunoSEQ multiplex PCR, lists solely in-frame clones and lacks some. The repertoire holds hundreds of thousands of clones, with about 81% as singletons. Specimen: peripheral blood. The receptor source for this set is a woman in her sixties or seventies with active or convalescent COVID-19.

The CDR3 nucleotides are TGTGCCAGCAGCTATGCACGGGTTTCACCCCTCCACTTT. Encoded protein: CASSYARVSPLHF. The chain joins TRBV11-2 to TRBJ1-6; D ambiguous. Germline CDR1 reads SGHAT; CDR2 reads FQNNGV. With 4 bases removed from V and 9 bases from J, the gap between germline ends came to 10 bases. The CDR3 consists of 13 residues.

The CDR3 DNA follows: TGTGCCAGCAGTTCTACATCCCCGGGAAACACTGAAGCTTTCTTT. It yields the protein CASSSTSPGNTEAFF. The chain carries TRBV7-9 and TRBJ1-1, with D unclear. The CDR3 is 15 residues long. V lost 6 bases and J lost 2, with 16 bases in between. Germline CDR1 is SEHNR and CDR2 is FQNEAQ (reference sequence).

The V and J genes are TRBV3-1 (or the pseudogene TRBV3-2) and TRBJ2-5; the match to TRBD2 covers 12 bases. Germline loops: CDR1 LGHDT, CDR2 YNNKEL (reference sequence). The CDR3 covers 19 residues. The ends lost 0 bases at V and 1 base at J; junction bases unmatched: 9. The CDR3 nucleotides are TGTGCCAGCAGCCAAGAACCTCCTGGACTAGCGGGGCCCCAAGAGACCCAGTACTTC. This gives the protein CASSQEPPGLAGPQETQYF.

V is TRBV7-8 and J is TRBJ1-2, with D unresolved. The V gene's germline CDR1 is SGHVS and CDR2 FQNEAQ. There are 15 residues in the CDR3. Trimming cost V 3 bases and J 1 base, with 12 bases left between them. DNA for the CDR3: TGTGCCAGCAGCTTTGGACTCGAGAGTAACTATGGCTACACCTTC. It translates to CASSFGLESNYGYTF. Complete variable domain (other parts from reference TRBV7-8 and TRBJ1-2): GAGVSQSPRYKVAKRGQDVALRCDPISGHVSLFWYQQALGQGPEFLTYFQNEAQLDKSGLPSDRFFAERPEGSVSTLKIQRTQQEDSAVYLCASSFGLESNYGYTFGSGTRLTVV.

This chain joins TRBV7-9 and TRBJ2-7, with D possibly matching TRBD2 (6 bases). Germline V CDR1 and CDR2: SEHNR, FQNEAQ (reference sequence). The CDR3 consists of 13 residues. V dropped 4 bases and J dropped 6 bases, with 13 bases sitting between them. CDR3 amino acids: CASSSPGELEQYF. The CDR3 DNA is TGTGCCAGCAGCTCCCCGGGGGAACTCGAGCAGTACTTC.

The chain uses TRBV6-5 and TRBJ2-1, with TRBD1 identical over 7 bases. Trimming cost V 0 bases and J 8 bases; bases outside gene matches: 4. This CDR3 has 14 residues. Germline V lookup: CDR1 MNHEY, CDR2 SVGAGI. The CDR3 spells CASSYSRGGHEQFF. As DNA, the CDR3 is TGTGCCAGCAGTTACTCGAGAGGGGGCCATGAGCAGTTCTTC.

The chain has TRBV2 and TRBJ2-2, with 7 bases aligning to TRBD1. Per the germline V gene, CDR1 is SNHLY and CDR2 is FYNNEI. The CDR3 spans 14 residues. The junction had 5 bases not matched to a gene; V was cut back by 6 bases and J by 4 bases. The CDR3 region is CASRTGLTTGELFF. The DNA of the CDR3 is TGTGCCAGCAGGACAGGGTTGACCACCGGGGAGCTGTTTTTT.

The CDR3: CASSLGQGWLGGYTF. The DNA of the CDR3 is TGTGCCAGCAGCCTAGGGCAGGGGTGGTTAGGTGGCTACACCTTC. The genes are TRBV5-5 and TRBJ1-2, with D perhaps TRBD1 (6 bases). CDR1 and CDR2 from the germline V gene are SGHKS and YYEKEE (reference sequence). The CDR3 has 15 residues. V gave up 4 bases and J gave up 7 bases, with 20 bases separating them.

The chain has TRBV5-8 and TRBJ1-5, with a tentative D call TRBD1 (5 bases). Germline CDR1 is SGHTS and CDR2 is YDEGEE. This CDR3 is 15 amino acids long. V dropped 0 bases and J dropped 7 bases, with 14 bases sitting between them. The CDR3 protein is CASSLAGGTYQPQHF. CDR3 coding DNA: TGTGCCAGCAGCTTGGCCGGGGGAACTTACCAGCCCCAGCATTTT.